The table lists the clone carrying this T cell receptor beta chain with many counts. Its antigen remains unknown. This entry comes from a study of breast tumors, draining lymph nodes, adjacent tissues. Notes on the study in general: That most tumor T cells come from lymph nodes remained unproven. Compared with lymph nodes, tumors were less diverse; compared with nontumor tissue, more.

Using its own MiXCR run on the multiplex PCR reads, TCRdb lists one record per CDR3 protein. This table holds 6,500 to 7,500 distinct CDR3 sequences, over 40% found once. The TCR was taken from a female donor with breast cancer. Some clones in this sample may be carry-over from other donors' samples. The sample consisted of tumor-adjacent breast tissue.

The CDR3 bases are TGTGCCAGCAGCGTAGGAACAGGTTCAACTAATGAAAAACTGTTTTTT. Its translation is CASSVGTGSTNEKLFF. V usage is TRBV9 and J usage is TRBJ1-4, with D perhaps matching TRBD1 (5 bases). The V gene's germline CDR1 is SGDLS and CDR2 YYNGEE. CDR3 length: 16 amino acids. V lost 0 bases, J lost 0 bases, and 9 bases lay in between.